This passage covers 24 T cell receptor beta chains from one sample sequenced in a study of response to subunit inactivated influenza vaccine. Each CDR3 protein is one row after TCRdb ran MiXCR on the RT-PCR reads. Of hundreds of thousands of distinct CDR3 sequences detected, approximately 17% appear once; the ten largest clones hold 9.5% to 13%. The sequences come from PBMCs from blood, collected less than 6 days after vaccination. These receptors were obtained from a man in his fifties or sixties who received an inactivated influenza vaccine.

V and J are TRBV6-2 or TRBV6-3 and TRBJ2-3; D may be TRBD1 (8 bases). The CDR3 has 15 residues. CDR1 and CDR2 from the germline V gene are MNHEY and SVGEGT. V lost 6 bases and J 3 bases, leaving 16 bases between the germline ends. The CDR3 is CASSAQGGWTDTQYF. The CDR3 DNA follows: TGTGCCAGCAGCGCACAGGGGGGGTGGACAGATACGCAGTATTTT.

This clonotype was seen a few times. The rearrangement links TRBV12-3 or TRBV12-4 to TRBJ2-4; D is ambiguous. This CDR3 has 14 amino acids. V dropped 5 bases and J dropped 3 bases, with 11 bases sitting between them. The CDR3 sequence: CASSPSVGKNIQYF. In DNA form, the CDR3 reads TGTGCCAGCAGTCCCTCGGTCGGCAAAAACATTCAGTACTTC.

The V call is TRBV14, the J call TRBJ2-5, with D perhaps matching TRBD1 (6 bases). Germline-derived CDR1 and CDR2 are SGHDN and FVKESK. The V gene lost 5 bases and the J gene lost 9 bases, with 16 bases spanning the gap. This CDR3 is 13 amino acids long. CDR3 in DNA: TGTGCCAGCAGCAAGGGATCAGGGGAGCCCCAGTACTTC. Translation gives CASSKGSGEPQYF.

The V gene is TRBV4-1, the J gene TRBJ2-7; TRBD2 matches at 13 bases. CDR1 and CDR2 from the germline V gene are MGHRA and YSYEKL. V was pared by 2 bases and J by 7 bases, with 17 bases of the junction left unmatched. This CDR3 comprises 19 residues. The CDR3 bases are TGCGCCAGCAGCCAACTCACCCGGACTAGCGGGGGCAGCCGAAAGGAGCAGTACTTC. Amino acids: CASSQLTRTSGGSRKEQYF.

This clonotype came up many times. The CDR3 coding sequence is TGTGCCAGCAGCCCGTCGATTTGGGACACCATATATTTT. Translation: CASSPSIWDTIYF. The rearrangement links TRBV9 to TRBJ1-3; D remains ambiguous. The CDR3 has 13 residues. The ends were cut back, 4 bases at V and 8 bases at J, with 13 bases in the middle. The germline gives CDR1 SGDLS, CDR2 YYNGEE.

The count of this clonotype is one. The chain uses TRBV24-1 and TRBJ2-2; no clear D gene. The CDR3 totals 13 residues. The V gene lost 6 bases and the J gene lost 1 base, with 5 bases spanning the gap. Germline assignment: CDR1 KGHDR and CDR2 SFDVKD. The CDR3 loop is CATSRENTGELFF. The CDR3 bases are TGTGCCACCAGTAGAGAGAACACCGGGGAGCTGTTTTTT.

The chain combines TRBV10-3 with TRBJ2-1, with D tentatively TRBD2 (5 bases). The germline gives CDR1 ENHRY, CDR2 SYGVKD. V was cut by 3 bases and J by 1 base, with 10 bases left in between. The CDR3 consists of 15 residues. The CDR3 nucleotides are TGTGCCATCAGTGATAATCGGGGTTCCTACAATGAGCAGTTCTTC. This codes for CAISDNRGSYNEQFF.

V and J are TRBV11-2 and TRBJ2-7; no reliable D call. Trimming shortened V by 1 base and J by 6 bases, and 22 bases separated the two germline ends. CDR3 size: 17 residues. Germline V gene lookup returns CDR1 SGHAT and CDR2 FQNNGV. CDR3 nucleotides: TGTGCCAGCAGCTTAGGCTTTTCCGGGCAAGTACGTCTCGAGCAGTACTTC. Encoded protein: CASSLGFSGQVRLEQYF.

This CDR3 is CASSPGVQKNTEAFF. The CDR3 DNA sequence: TGCGCCAGCAGCCCTGGGGTCCAGAAGAACACTGAAGCTTTCTTT. The rearrangement uses TRBV5-1 and TRBJ1-1; D gene ambiguous. V shed 4 bases and J shed 1 base, with 14 bases lying between them. Germline CDR1 is SGHRS and CDR2 is YFSETQ. CDR3 length: 15 residues.

The CDR3 DNA is TGCAGTGCTAGTAGACGGGTACCCTACGAGCAGTACTTC. Amino acid sequence: CSASRRVPYEQYF. The rearrangement joins TRBV20-1 to TRBJ2-7, with D unresolved. CDR3 length: 13 amino acids. The V end lost 3 bases, the J end lost 2 bases, and 11 bases lay between the germline ends. CDR1 and CDR2 from the germline V gene are DFQATT and SNEGSKA (reference sequence).

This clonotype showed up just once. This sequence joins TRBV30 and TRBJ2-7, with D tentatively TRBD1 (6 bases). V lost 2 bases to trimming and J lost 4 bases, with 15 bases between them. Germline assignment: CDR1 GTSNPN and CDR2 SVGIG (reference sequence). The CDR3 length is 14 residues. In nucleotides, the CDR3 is TGTGCCTGGAGTTTCGACAGGCCTAGTTACGAGCAGTACTTC. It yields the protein CAWSFDRPSYEQYF.

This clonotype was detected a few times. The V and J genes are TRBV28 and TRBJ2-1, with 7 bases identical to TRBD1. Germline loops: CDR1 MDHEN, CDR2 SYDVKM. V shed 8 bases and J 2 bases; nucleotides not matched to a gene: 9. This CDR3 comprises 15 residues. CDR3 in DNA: TGTGCCAGCCGGGCTAGACAGGGAGCCTACAATGAGCAGTTCTTC. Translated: CASRARQGAYNEQFF.

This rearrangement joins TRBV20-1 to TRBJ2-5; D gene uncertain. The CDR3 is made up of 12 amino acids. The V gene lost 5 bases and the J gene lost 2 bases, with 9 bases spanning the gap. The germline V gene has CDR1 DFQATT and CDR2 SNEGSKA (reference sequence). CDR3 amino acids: CSAPPFQETQYF. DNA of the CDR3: TGCAGTGCTCCGCCCTTTCAAGAGACCCAGTACTTC.

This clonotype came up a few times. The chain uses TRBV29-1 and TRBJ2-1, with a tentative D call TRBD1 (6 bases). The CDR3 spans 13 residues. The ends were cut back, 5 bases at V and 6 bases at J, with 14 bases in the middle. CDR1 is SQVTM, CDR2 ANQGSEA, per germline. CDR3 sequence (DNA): TGCAGCGTTCGGACAGCAATGGGCAATGAGCAGTTCTTC. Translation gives CSVRTAMGNEQFF.

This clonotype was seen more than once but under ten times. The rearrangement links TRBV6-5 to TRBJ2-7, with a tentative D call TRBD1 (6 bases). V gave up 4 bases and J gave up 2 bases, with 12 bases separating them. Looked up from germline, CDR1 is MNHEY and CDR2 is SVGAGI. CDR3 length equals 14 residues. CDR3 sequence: CASSLWDTTYEQYF. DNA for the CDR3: TGTGCCAGCAGTTTGTGGGACACTACCTACGAGCAGTACTTC.

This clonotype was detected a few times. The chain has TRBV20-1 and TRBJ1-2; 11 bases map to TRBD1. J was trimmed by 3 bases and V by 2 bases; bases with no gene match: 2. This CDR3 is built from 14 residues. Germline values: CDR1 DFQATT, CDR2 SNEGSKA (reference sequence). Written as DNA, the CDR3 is TGCAGTGCTAGACGGGACAGGGGGGACTATGGCTACACCTTC. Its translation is CSARRDRGDYGYTF.

Written as DNA, the CDR3 is TGCAGTGCTAGGGGCCGGGGGAACAAGAACTATGGCTACACCTTC. Protein sequence: CSARGRGNKNYGYTF. The chain employs TRBV20-1 and TRBJ1-2; possibly TRBD1 for D (5 bases). The CDR3 is 15 residues long. V lost 3 bases, J lost 2 bases, and 16 bases lay in between. Germline CDR1 is DFQATT and CDR2 is SNEGSKA (reference sequence).

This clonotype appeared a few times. CDR3 coding DNA: TGCGCCAGCAGCTTGAAGGTCAGGACCCAGCATTTT. It encodes CASSLKVRTQHF. The genes are TRBV5-1 and TRBJ1-5; D gene unclear. The germline V gene encodes CDR1 SGHRS and CDR2 YFSETQ. Trimming cost V 1 base and J 11 bases, with 10 bases left between them. The CDR3 totals 12 residues.

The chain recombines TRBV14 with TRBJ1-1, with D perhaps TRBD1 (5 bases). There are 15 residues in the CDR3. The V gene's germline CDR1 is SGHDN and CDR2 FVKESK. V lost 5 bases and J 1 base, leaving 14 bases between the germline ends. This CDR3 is CASSTVWGKNTEAFF. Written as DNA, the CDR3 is TGTGCCAGCAGCACCGTATGGGGGAAGAACACTGAAGCTTTCTTT.

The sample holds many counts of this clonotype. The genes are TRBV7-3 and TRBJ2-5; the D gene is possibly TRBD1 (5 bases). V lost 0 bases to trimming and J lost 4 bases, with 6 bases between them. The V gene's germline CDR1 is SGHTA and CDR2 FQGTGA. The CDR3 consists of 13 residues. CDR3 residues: CASSLTQGETQYF. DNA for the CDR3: TGTGCCAGCAGCTTAACTCAGGGAGAGACCCAGTACTTC.

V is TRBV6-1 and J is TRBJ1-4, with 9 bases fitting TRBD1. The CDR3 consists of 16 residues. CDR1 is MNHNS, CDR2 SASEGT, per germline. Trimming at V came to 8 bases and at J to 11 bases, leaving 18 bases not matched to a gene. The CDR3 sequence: CASASTGGTGPGKLFF. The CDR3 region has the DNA TGTGCCAGCGCCTCCACGGGAGGGACAGGGCCAGGGAAACTGTTTTTT.

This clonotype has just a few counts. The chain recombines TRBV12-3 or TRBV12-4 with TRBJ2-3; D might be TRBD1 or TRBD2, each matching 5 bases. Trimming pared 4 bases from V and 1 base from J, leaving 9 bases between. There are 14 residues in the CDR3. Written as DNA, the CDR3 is TGTGCCAGCAGTTGGGACGGCCGCACAGATACGCAGTATTTT. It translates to CASSWDGRTDTQYF.

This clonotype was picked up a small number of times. In DNA form, the CDR3 reads TGTGCCAGCAGTTTGATCCCCGGGGAGCTGTTTTTT. Translation gives CASSLIPGELFF. The chain couples TRBV28 to TRBJ2-2; D remains unclear. V lost 3 bases to trimming and J lost 6 bases, with 5 bases between them. The CDR3 contains 12 residues. Per the germline V gene, CDR1 is MDHEN and CDR2 is SYDVKM.

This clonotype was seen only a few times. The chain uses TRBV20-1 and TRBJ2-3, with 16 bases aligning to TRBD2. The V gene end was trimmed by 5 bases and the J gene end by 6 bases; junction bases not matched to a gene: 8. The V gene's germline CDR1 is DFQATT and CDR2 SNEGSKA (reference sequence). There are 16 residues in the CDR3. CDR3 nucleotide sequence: TGCAGTGCTTACGGGACTAGCGGGGGGGCAACTGATACGCAGTATTTT. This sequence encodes CSAYGTSGGATDTQYF.